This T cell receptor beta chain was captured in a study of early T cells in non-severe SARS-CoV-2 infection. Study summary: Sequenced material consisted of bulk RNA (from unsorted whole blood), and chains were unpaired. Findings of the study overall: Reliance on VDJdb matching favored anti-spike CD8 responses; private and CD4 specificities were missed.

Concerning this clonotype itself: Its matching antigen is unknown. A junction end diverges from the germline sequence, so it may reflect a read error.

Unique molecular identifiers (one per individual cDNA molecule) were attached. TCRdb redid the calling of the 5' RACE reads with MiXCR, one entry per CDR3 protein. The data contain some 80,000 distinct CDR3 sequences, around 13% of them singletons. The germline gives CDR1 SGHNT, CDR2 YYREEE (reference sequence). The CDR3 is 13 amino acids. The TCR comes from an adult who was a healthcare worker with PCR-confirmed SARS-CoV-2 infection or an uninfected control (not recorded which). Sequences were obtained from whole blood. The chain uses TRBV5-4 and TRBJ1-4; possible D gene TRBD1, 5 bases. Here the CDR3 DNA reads TGTGCCAGTAGCTTCCAGGGTTTGGAAAAACTGTTTTTT. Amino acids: CASSFQGLEKLFF.